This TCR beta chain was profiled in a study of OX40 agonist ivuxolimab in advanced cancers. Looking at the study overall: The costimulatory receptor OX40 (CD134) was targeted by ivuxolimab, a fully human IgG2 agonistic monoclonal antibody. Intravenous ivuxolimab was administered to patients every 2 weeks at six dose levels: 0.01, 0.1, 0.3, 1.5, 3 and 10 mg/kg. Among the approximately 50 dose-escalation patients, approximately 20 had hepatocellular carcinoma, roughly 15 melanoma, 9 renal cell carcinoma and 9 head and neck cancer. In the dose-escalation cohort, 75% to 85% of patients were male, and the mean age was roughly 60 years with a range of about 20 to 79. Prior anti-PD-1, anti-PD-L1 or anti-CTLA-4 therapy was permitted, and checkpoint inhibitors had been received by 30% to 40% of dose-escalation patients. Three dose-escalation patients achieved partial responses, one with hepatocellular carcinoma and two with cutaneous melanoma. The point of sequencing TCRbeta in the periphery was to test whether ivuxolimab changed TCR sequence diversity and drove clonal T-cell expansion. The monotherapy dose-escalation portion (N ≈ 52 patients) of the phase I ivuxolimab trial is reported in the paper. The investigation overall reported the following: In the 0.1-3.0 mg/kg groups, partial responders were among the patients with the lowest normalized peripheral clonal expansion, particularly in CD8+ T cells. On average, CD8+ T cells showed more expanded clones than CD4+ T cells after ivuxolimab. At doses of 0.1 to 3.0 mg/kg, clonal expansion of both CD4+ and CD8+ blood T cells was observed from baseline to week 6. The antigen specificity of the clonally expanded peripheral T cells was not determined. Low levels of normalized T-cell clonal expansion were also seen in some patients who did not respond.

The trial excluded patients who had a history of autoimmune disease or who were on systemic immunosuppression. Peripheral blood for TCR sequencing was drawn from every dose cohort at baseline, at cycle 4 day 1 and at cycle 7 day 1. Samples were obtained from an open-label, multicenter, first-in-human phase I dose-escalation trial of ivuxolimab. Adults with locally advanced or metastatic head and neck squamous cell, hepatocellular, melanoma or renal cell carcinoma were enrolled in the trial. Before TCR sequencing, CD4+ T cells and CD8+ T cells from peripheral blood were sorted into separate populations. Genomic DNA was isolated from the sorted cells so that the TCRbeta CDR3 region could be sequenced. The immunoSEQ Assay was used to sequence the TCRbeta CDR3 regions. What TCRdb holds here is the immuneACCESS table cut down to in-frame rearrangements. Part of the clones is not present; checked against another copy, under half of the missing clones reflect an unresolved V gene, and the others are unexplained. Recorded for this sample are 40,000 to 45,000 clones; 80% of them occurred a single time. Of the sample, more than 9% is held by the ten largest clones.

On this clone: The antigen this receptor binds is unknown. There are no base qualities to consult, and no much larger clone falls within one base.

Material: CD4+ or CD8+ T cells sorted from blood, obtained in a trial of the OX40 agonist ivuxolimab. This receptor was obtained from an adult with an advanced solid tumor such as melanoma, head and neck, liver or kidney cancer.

The CDR3 region: CASRGTSGANVLTF. The DNA sequence is as follows: TGCGCCAGCAGAGGGACCTCTGGGGCCAACGTCCTGACTTTC. The rearrangement combines TRBV5-1 with TRBJ2-6; the D gene is possibly TRBD1 or TRBD2, with 5 bases matching each. Looking up the germline V gene yields CDR1 SGHRS and CDR2 YFSETQ. The CDR3 sequence holds 14 residues, the cysteine and phenylalanine included. Only the CDR3 DNA is retained, 42 bases long and in frame from the first base. Cut back by 5 bases and 0 bases, the V and J ends lie 6 bases apart.